This TCR beta chain is drawn from a study of T cells expressing NK-cell markers. Study-level information: The TCR beta repertoires originated in sorted CD3+CD56+NKG2C+, CD3+CD56+NKG2C- and CD3+CD56-NKG2C+ T cells.

5'RACE template switching built TCR beta cDNA with unique molecular identifiers. TCRdb reanalyzed the 5' RACE reads and collapses them to one entry per CDR3 protein, without DNA. The specimen's table records some 340,000 distinct CDR3 sequences. Germline values: CDR1 MNHNS, CDR2 SASEGT. CDR3 length: 16 residues. The clonotype comes from a man aged 18 to 69 in good health. The sequenced sample consisted of blood T cells: a sorted CD56 or NKG2C T cell subset, CD4+ or CD8+ T cells, or bulk PBMC T cells (not recorded which). The rearrangement links TRBV6-1 to TRBJ1-6. The CDR3 sequence is CASNTDRGSYNSPLHF.